Below, 22 T cell receptor delta chains from the same sample are listed, as sequenced in a study of gamma-delta T cells after stem cell transplantation. TCRdb reprocessed the RT-PCR reads using CATT. The sample gives some 3,200 delta-chain clones, around 2% of which show up once; roughly two fifths is in the top ten. Input material: gamma-delta T cells. The receptors come from a human donor. It is not recorded whose cells these are; they may come from a transplant donor.

This clone came up a few times. The TCRdb protein, from a much larger clone, departs from this DNA's translation at residue 14, likely by read error; the protein shown derives from the DNA. The chain recombines TRDV2 with TRDJ1, with 9 positions matching TRDD3. Per germline, CDR1 GEAIGNYY and CDR2 EKD. The CDR3 has 17 amino acids. The CDR3 here is CACDTLSSLTSGDTLIF. DNA for the CDR3: TGTGCCTGTGACACCCTCTCTTCCCTCACTTCGGGGGATACACTCATCTTT.

This clone has at least ten counts. This is likely an artifact of a read error, given a far larger clone one base away. This chain connects TRDV2 to TRDJ1, with TRDD3 as a possible D gene (6 bases). V lost 3 bases to trimming and J lost 4 bases, with 17 bases between them. The CDR3 spans 15 residues. Germline V gene sequence: CDR1 GEAIGNYY, CDR2 EKD. CDR3 bases: TGTGCCTGTGACGCCCTGGGGTCAAAGAGCGATAAACTCATCTTT. Translated, it gives CACDALGSKSDKLIF.

Details on this clone: Only one base separates this from a far larger clonotype, so it likely reflects a read error. This chain links TRDV2 with TRDJ1; 8 positions agree with TRDD3. V dropped 0 bases and J dropped 2; count of bases not matched to a gene: 34. Germline V CDR1 and CDR2: GEAIGNYY, EKD. This CDR3 has 25 amino acids. CDR3 region: CACDTLNPPILGGKGPDRMTDKLIF. The CDR3 DNA sequence: TGTGCCTGTGACACCTTAAATCCTCCCATACTGGGGGGTAAGGGACCAGACCGTATGACCGATAAACTCATCTTT.

This clone was seen only a few times. The translation of this DNA and the TCRdb protein of a much larger clone differ at residue 15, probably owing to a read error; the protein shown here is translated from the DNA. The chain recombines TRDV2 with TRDJ1; 7 nucleotides agree with TRDD3. The CDR3 is made up of 17 amino acids. Germline-derived CDR1 and CDR2 are GEAIGNYY and EKD. The CDR3 sequence is CACDTLVGGQYTDKHIF. The CDR3 DNA reads as TGTGCCTGTGACACTCTCGTTGGGGGACAATACACCGATAAACACATCTTT.

The sample holds many counts of this clone. This likely traces to a read error, being one base from a far larger clone. This chain uses TRDV2 with TRDJ3; 8 bases match TRDD3. CDR3 length: 23 residues. From germline, CDR1 is GEAIGNYY and CDR2 EKD. CDR3 DNA: TGTGCCTGTGGCACCGTTGTCCGGGATACGCCGGAAGAAACCTCCTGGGACACCCGACAGATGTTTTTC. Translated, it gives CACGTVVRDTPEETSWDTRQMFF.

This clone showed up many times. Only one base separates this from a far larger clonotype, so it likely reflects a read error. The rearrangement joins TRDV2 to TRDJ1, with D possibly being TRDD3 (6 bases). CDR3 size: 15 residues. V gave up 1 base and J gave up 3 bases, with 14 bases separating them. CDR1 GEAIGNYY and CDR2 EKD come from the germline V gene. The DNA for the CDR3 is TGTGCCTGTGACACTCTGGGGATGTACGCCGATAAACTCATCTTT. Translating gives CACDTLGMYADKLIF.

This clone was detected only a few times. The translation of this DNA and the TCRdb protein of a much larger clone differ at residue 14, probably owing to a read error; the protein shown here is translated from the DNA. The gene calls are TRDV2 and TRDJ1, with TRDD3 matching over 10 bases. Germline V CDR1 and CDR2: GEAIGNYY, EKD. The CDR3 runs 19 residues. Losses at the gene ends were 0 bases for V and 3 bases for J; bases not matched to a gene: 15. CDR3 DNA sequence: TGTGCCTGTGACACCGTACTGGGGGATCCGTTCCCGTACGCCGATAAACTCATCTTT. It is translated as CACDTVLGDPFPYADKLIF.

This clone was counted a few times. This is likely an artifact of a read error, given a far larger clone one base away. The sample carries other DNA sequences with the same CDR3. The V call is TRDV2, the J call TRDJ3; TRDD3 agrees at 9 bases. This CDR3 has 18 amino acids. V was pared by 2 bases and J by 2 bases, with 6 bases of the junction left unmatched. Germline CDR1 and CDR2: GEAIGNYY and EKD. The CDR3 sequence: CACDILGDSTWDTRQMFF. The CDR3, as DNA: TGTGCCTGTGACATATTGGGGGATAGTACCTGGGACACCCGACAGATGTTTTTC.

In its sample, this clone ranks as medium-sized. A much larger clone lies a single base off, so this may be a read error. The gene calls are TRDV2 and TRDJ1; 12 bases map to TRDD3. With 3 bases clipped from V and 0 bases from J, the junction kept 13 bases outside the gene matches. Germline CDR1 is GEAIGNYY and CDR2 is EKD. This CDR3 is 19 amino acids long. The CDR3, as DNA: TGTGCCTGTGACGCCCTATTTACTGGGGGATACTTGTACACCGATAAACTCATCTTT. This sequence encodes CACDALFTGGYLYTDKLIF.

Points on this clone: TCRdb's protein, taken from a much larger clone, differs from this DNA's translation at residue 9, likely owing to a read error; the protein displayed comes from the DNA. The gene calls are TRDV2 and TRDJ3, with TRDD3 identical over 7 bases. Germline CDR1 is GEAIGNYY and CDR2 is EKD. The V and J ends lost 0 bases and 0 bases, in that order; junction bases with no gene match: 7. The CDR3 extends over 19 amino acids. CDR3 loop: CACDTVGDISSWDTRQMFF. As DNA, the CDR3 is TGTGCCTGTGACACCGTAGGGGATATCAGCTCCTGGGACACCCGACAGATGTTTTTC.

As concerns this clone: A far larger clone is just one base off, so this is likely a read error. Other nucleotide sequences from this sample produce the same CDR3. This chain uses TRDV2 with TRDJ1; 9 bases are shared with TRDD3. Germline V gene data show CDR1 as GEAIGNYY and CDR2 as EKD. The CDR3 is 15 amino acids. This chain's CDR3 is CACDTLLGDTDKLIF. CDR3 in DNA: TGTGCCTGTGACACTCTACTGGGGGACACTGATAAACTCATCTTT.

This clone has ten or more counts. This likely came from a read error, as a far larger clone is one base away. The J gene is TRDJ1, the V gene TRDV2; TRDD3 is a possible D gene (5 bases). The germline V and J ends were trimmed by 1 base and 1 base, with 12 bases remaining between them. Germline CDR1 and CDR2: GEAIGNYY and EKD. The CDR3 length is 15 residues. As DNA, the CDR3 is TGTGCCTGTGACACGGTCGGGGAGAGCACCGATAAACTCATCTTT. Residues: CACDTVGESTDKLIF.

Concerning this clone itself: For this DNA, TCRdb reports the protein of a much larger clone, which diverges at residue 14, most likely from a read error; the protein presented here is translated directly from the DNA. Here the CDR3 DNA reads TGTGCCTGTGACACCGTGACTGGGGGCCCTCTTCCTCGGGCCGATAAACTCATCTTT. Protein: CACDTVTGGPLPRADKLIF. The J gene is TRDJ1, the V gene TRDV2; 8 positions agree with TRDD3. CDR1 is GEAIGNYY, CDR2 EKD, per germline. CDR3 length: 19 amino acids. J was trimmed by 3 bases and V by 0 bases; bases with no gene match: 17.

For this clone: This likely traces to a read error, being one base from a far larger clone. This specimen includes other DNA sequences encoding the same CDR3. This chain joins TRDV2 and TRDJ1; TRDD3 agrees at 9 bases. The V gene's germline CDR1 is GEAIGNYY and CDR2 EKD. CDR3 length: 17 amino acids. The CDR3, as DNA: TGCGCCTGTGACACGTCCTGGGGGATGACTTACACCGATAAACTCATCTTT. Amino acids: CACDTSWGMTYTDKLIF.

This clone came up many times. This may be a read error, as it is one base from a much larger clone. Additional DNA sequences in this sample encode the identical CDR3. The chain employs TRDV2 and TRDJ3, with no clear D. V shed 0 bases and J shed 3 bases, with 17 bases lying between them. Looked up from germline, CDR1 is GEAIGNYY and CDR2 is EKD. The CDR3 contains 19 residues. The CDR3 nucleotides are TGTGCCTGTGACACCGCGAGTAGTCCCTCTGGCTGGGACACCCGACAGATGTTTTTC. Translated: CACDTASSPSGWDTRQMFF.

There are many counts of this clone. A much larger clone lies one base from this, so it may be a read error. Other nucleotide sequences in the sample specify the same CDR3. The chain has TRDV2 and TRDJ1; 10 nucleotides match TRDD3. The ends lost 3 bases at V and 0 bases at J; junction bases unmatched: 12. CDR1 is GEAIGNYY and CDR2 is EKD in the germline V gene. This CDR3 is built from 18 residues. The CDR3, as DNA: TGTGCCTGTGACTTATTGGGGGATACCCGCTTGGACACCGATAAACTCATCTTT. It yields the protein CACDLLGDTRLDTDKLIF.

In its sample, this clone was seen many times. A far bigger clonotype differs at one base, so this is likely a read error. The chain employs TRDV2 and TRDJ1; TRDD3 aligns across 13 bases. The germline V gene has CDR1 GEAIGNYY and CDR2 EKD. This CDR3 is built from 18 residues. The CDR3 region has the DNA TGTGCCTGTGACACCGTTTCGACTGGGGGATACGACACCGATAAACCCATCTTT. This encodes CACDTVSTGGYDTDKPIF.

A word on this clone: The TCRdb record carries a much larger clone's protein, which differs from this DNA's translation at residue 6; a read error is the likely cause, and the protein listed here is the DNA translation. The rearrangement uses TRDV2 and TRDJ1, with 12 positions matching TRDD3. Per germline, CDR1 GEAIGNYY and CDR2 EKD. This CDR3 spans 17 amino acids. The trim removed 0 bases at V and 6 bases at J, leaving 10 bases unmatched. As DNA, the CDR3 is TGTGCCTGTGACACCTTAGGACTGGGGGATACCAAGAATAAACTCATCTTT. Protein product: CACDTLGLGDTKNKLIF.

Concerning this clone itself: TCRdb has a much larger clone's protein, which differs at residue 10 from the translation of this DNA, likely because of a read error; what is shown is the protein translated from the DNA. The V call is TRDV2, the J call TRDJ3; 9 bases fit TRDD3. Germline V gene data show CDR1 as GEAIGNYY and CDR2 as EKD. This CDR3 comprises 20 residues. Losses at the gene ends were 3 bases for V and 0 bases for J; bases not matched to a gene: 11. The CDR3 loop is CACDASTGGHHSWDTRQMFF. The CDR3 coding sequence is TGTGCCTGTGACGCTAGTACTGGGGGACACCACTCCTGGGACACCCGACAGATGTTTTTC.

A few counts support this clone. It is likely a read error: a sequence one base away is far more abundant. Other DNA variants within this sample encode the same CDR3. The rearrangement joins TRDV2 to TRDJ3, with 9 nucleotides matching TRDD3. The germline CDR1 and CDR2 sequences are GEAIGNYY and EKD. There are 21 residues in the CDR3. CDR3 loop: CACDTAGGYPSTTWDTRQMFF. As DNA, the CDR3 is TGCGCCTGTGACACAGCAGGGGGATACCCCAGCACCACCTGGGACACCCGACAGATGTTTTTC.

This clone is medium-sized (0.01 to 0.1%) by share. A read error likely explains this, since a far larger clone differs by one base. The J gene is TRDJ1, the V gene TRDV2, with a possible D match to TRDD3 (6 bases). CDR1 and CDR2 (germline): GEAIGNYY, EKD. The CDR3 is 17 amino acids. DNA for the CDR3: TGTGCCTGTGACAAAGTGGGGGCTCCAGTTGTGACCGATAAACCCATCTTT. The encoded protein is CACDKVGAPVVTDKPIF.

A word on this clone: TCRdb's entry gives the protein of a much larger clone, which mismatches this DNA's translation at residue 18, likely from a read error; the protein reported here is translated from the DNA. The J gene is TRDJ3, the V gene TRDV2; 12 nucleotides align to TRDD3. Per germline, CDR1 GEAIGNYY and CDR2 EKD. The CDR3 has 20 residues. The CDR3, as DNA: TGTGCCTGTGACACGACTGGGGGATACTCGAGCTCCTGGGACACCCGACAGACGTTTTTC. Protein: CACDTTGGYSSSWDTRQTFF.